These 15 T cell receptor beta chains were all obtained from the same sample, sequenced in a study of TIL therapy for anti-PD-1-resistant metastatic lung cancer. Time point noted: pre-treatment sample, taken before nivolumab and TIL therapy. Sequencing used immunoSEQ v3. Measured with immunoSEQ multiplex PCR; TCRdb has only the in-frame clones, and not every one. The table records under 70,000 clones, around four fifths of them present only once. The source was blood, collected at baseline. All receptors derive from a person between 30 and 79 years old with non-small cell lung cancer.

V and J are TRBV7-8 and TRBJ1-5; 7 nucleotides match TRBD1. This CDR3 comprises 16 residues. V dropped 5 bases and J dropped 4; count of bases not matched to a gene: 11. In germline, CDR1 is SGHVS, CDR2 FQNEAQ. The CDR3 DNA reads as TGTGCCAGCAGCCAGGGACAGATCTACGGAAATCAGCCCCAGCATTTT. Amino acid sequence: CASSQGQIYGNQPQHF.

The chain recombines TRBV6-5 with TRBJ1-1; D may be TRBD1 (6 bases). V was shortened by 6 bases and J by 4 bases, with 12 bases between the two germline ends. Germline values: CDR1 MNHEY, CDR2 SVGAGI. The CDR3 is 13 amino acids. The CDR3: CASSLGGATEAFF. In DNA, the CDR3 is TGTGCCAGCAGCCTAGGGGGGGCCACTGAAGCTTTCTTT.

V is TRBV5-1 and J is TRBJ2-7; no reliable D call. Trimming cost V 0 bases and J 0 bases, with 13 bases left between them. Per the germline V gene, CDR1 is SGHRS and CDR2 is YFSETQ. The CDR3 extends over 16 amino acids. The CDR3 here is CASSLAGDTSSYEQYF. The CDR3 coding sequence is TGCGCCAGCAGCTTGGCCGGTGACACGAGCTCCTACGAGCAGTACTTC.

The V gene is TRBV27, the J gene TRBJ1-1, with TRBD1 as a possible D gene (6 bases). V was cut by 9 bases and J by 1 base, with 18 bases left in between. From germline, CDR1 is MNHEY and CDR2 SMNVEV (reference sequence). The CDR3 is 15 amino acids. The DNA of the CDR3 is TGTGCCAGTAGACCCGGGACAATGGCGAACACTGAAGCTTTCTTT. Translated, it gives CASRPGTMANTEAFF.

V is TRBV7-9 and J is TRBJ1-1; tentative D call: TRBD1 (5 bases). The CDR3 is 16 residues long. Germline V gene lookup returns CDR1 SEHNR and CDR2 FQNEAQ (reference sequence). Trimming removed 3 bases from V and 2 bases from J, with 16 bases in between. The CDR3, as DNA: TGTGCCAGCAGCTTGAGAGCCGGGACGGATAACACTGAAGCTTTCTTT. This gives the protein CASSLRAGTDNTEAFF.

The chain couples TRBV5-1 to TRBJ2-5, with D hard to call. V was cut by 0 bases and J by 1 base, with 10 bases left in between. This CDR3 has 15 residues. Germline CDR1 and CDR2: SGHRS and YFSETQ. Here the CDR3 DNA reads TGCGCCAGCAGCTTGGCGGTAGGGCCCCAAGAGACCCAGTACTTC. This sequence encodes CASSLAVGPQETQYF.

This sequence joins TRBV6-6 and TRBJ1-3, with TRBD1 identical over 9 bases. The CDR3 is 16 residues long. The germline gives CDR1 MNHNY, CDR2 SVGAGI (reference sequence). Unmatched junction bases numbered 8, after V lost 8 bases and J lost 0 bases. The CDR3 loop is CASREQGASSGNTIYF. CDR3 coding DNA: TGTGCCAGCCGGGAACAGGGGGCGAGCTCTGGAAACACCATATATTTT.

The chain carries TRBV5-1 and TRBJ2-2; 7 bases are a match to TRBD1. Germline V gives CDR1 SGHRS, CDR2 YFSETQ. V trimming: 3 bases; J trimming: 7 bases; junction bases outside the gene matches: 9. The CDR3 consists of 15 residues. For the CDR3, the DNA is TGCGCCAGCAGCTCCGGAGACAGGGACCACGGGGAGCTGTTTTTT. This translates into CASSSGDRDHGELFF. The full variable domain, with the rest looked up from reference TRBV5-1 and TRBJ2-2, is KAGVTQTPRYLIKTRGQQVTLSCSPISGHRSVSWYQQTPGQGLQFLFEYFSETQRNKGNFPGRFSGRQFSNSRSEMNVSTLELGDSALYLCASSSGDRDHGELFFGEGSRLTVL.

The chain links TRBV11-3 to TRBJ2-1, with 9 bases matching TRBD2. This CDR3 is built from 16 residues. Germline values: CDR1 SGHNT, CDR2 YENEEA. The V segment lost 0 bases and the J segment 3 bases; nucleotides outside the gene matches: 3. The CDR3 DNA follows: TGTGCCAGCAGCTTAGATGGGCGGGGGGGCTACAATGAGCAGTTCTTC. This sequence encodes CASSLDGRGGYNEQFF. Using reference TRBV11-3 and TRBJ2-1 for the parts outside the CDR3, the full variable domain is EAGVVQSPRYKIIEKKQPVAFWCNPISGHNTLYWYLQNLGQGPELLIRYENEEAVDDSQLPKDRFSAERLKGVDSTLKIQPAELGDSAVYLCASSLDGRGGYNEQFFGPGTRLTVL.

The rearrangement links TRBV6-5 to TRBJ1-1; D remains unclear. There are 15 residues in the CDR3. The V end was cut by 0 bases, the J end by 0 bases, with 8 bases between. Germline V CDR1 and CDR2: MNHEY, SVGAGI. CDR3 loop: CASSYSTVMNTEAFF. The DNA of the CDR3 is TGTGCCAGCAGTTACTCGACGGTGATGAACACTGAAGCTTTCTTT.

V is TRBV9 and J is TRBJ2-6, with D tentatively TRBD1 (6 bases). The length of the CDR3 is 15 residues. Trimming left V 3 bases short and J 0 bases short, with 7 bases between. Germline V gene data show CDR1 as SGDLS and CDR2 as YYNGEE. This CDR3 is CASSEQGSGANVLTF. The CDR3 DNA reads TGTGCCAGCAGCGAACAGGGCTCTGGGGCCAACGTCCTGACTTTC.

The chain employs TRBV30 and TRBJ1-4, with 9 bases fitting TRBD1. Germline CDR1 GTSNPN, CDR2 SVGIG (reference sequence). The V segment lost 2 bases and the J segment 8 bases; nucleotides outside the gene matches: 9. The CDR3 sequence is 15 residues long. The CDR3 sequence is CAWSPGQGQGEKLFF. CDR3 nucleotides: TGTGCCTGGAGTCCCGGACAGGGGCAGGGAGAAAAACTGTTTTTT.

The J gene is TRBJ2-7, the V gene TRBV14; 7 nucleotides match TRBD1. Germline V CDR1 and CDR2: SGHDN, FVKESK. V shed 1 base, J shed 3 bases, and the junction held 9 bases outside the gene matches. The CDR3 is 16 amino acids. This CDR3 is CASSQGDRYRGYEQYF. The CDR3 DNA sequence: TGTGCCAGCAGCCAAGGCGATAGGTACAGGGGCTACGAGCAGTACTTC.

The chain couples TRBV28 to TRBJ1-2; D remains ambiguous. The CDR3 sequence is 12 residues long. The germline gives CDR1 MDHEN, CDR2 SYDVKM. Deletions cut 2 bases from V and 3 bases from J, with 4 bases between. The DNA for the CDR3 is TGTGCCAGCAGTTTACCCTACTATGGCTACACCTTC. It is translated as CASSLPYYGYTF.

V and J are TRBV11-3 and TRBJ2-7, with 9 bases matching TRBD2. Germline V gene lookup returns CDR1 SGHNT and CDR2 YENEEA. There are 14 residues in the CDR3. The V and J ends lost 5 bases and 5 bases, in that order; junction bases with no gene match: 7. This chain's CDR3 is CASSVGTSFHEQYF. The DNA of the CDR3 is TGTGCCAGCAGCGTCGGGACTAGCTTTCACGAGCAGTACTTC.